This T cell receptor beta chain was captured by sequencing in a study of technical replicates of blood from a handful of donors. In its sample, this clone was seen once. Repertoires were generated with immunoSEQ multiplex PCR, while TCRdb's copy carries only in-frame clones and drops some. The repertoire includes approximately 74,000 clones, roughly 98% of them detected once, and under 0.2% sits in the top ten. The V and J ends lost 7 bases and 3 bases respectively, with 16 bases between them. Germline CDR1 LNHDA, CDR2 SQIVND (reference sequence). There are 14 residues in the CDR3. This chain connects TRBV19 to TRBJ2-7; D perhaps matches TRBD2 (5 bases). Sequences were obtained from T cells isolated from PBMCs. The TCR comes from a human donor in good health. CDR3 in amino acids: CASIMTGGYYEQYF. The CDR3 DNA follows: TGTGCCAGTATCATGACCGGAGGTTACTACGAGCAGTACTTC.